What follows describes a single T cell receptor beta chain. This clonotype was counted ten times or more. The antigen it recognizes is unknown. No much larger clone exists at a distance of one base, and base qualities are not known. This sample is drawn from a study of T cells after yellow fever vaccination (dated by TCRdb to between 2018 and 2021). Background for the entire study: The SMART-Seq v4 Ultra Low Input RNA kit was used to prepare libraries from fractions with low cell numbers. Two healthy male donors, one aged 18 to 30 and one aged 30 to 39 years, were included in the cohort. Blood was drawn at multiple timepoints before and after primary and secondary immunization, with bulk PBMC replicates and cell subsets isolated. Bulk TCR alpha and beta repertoires were sequenced longitudinally to track T-cell clones before and after primary and booster YFV17D yellow fever vaccination.

The germline V end is reduced by 0 bases and the J end by 3 bases; junction bases left unmatched: 5. The CDR3 contains 17 residues, cysteine and phenylalanine counted. Only CDR3 DNA is held: 51 bases, read in frame from base 1. CDR1 and CDR2 were assigned from the germline V gene as LGHNA and YSLEER. TCR cDNA was synthesized by 5'RACE template switching, through which a universal primer site and unique molecular identifiers were introduced. cDNA synthesis was primed from both the TCR alpha and TCR beta constant segments. Library amplification used two PCR steps, and the second PCR step added sample barcodes and sequencing adapters. Sequencing of the libraries was done on either Illumina HiSeq 2500 (2x100 bp) or NovaSeq (2x150 bp). On the study's bioinformatics: MIGEC handled demultiplexing of reads and collapsing into UMI consensus sequences, while MiXCR performed V(D)J alignment. Using edgeR on replicate PBMC samples, clonotypes were called vaccine-responding if FDR was below 0.01 and the log2 fold change was above 5 up to day 15. Each bulk clonotype was labeled CD4 or CD8 based on which sequenced repertoire, CD4 or CD8, contained the clonotype at higher abundance. In TCRdb, the public reads were trimmed at Q25 with fastp and aligned with MiXCR, with productive beta chains retained. Rows with a matching CDR3 protein are joined into one entry that keeps the most common DNA and genes. TCRdb assigned the V and J calls; the authors' analysis was not used. Present in this sample are roughly 150,000 distinct CDR3 sequences, approximately 7.7% of which were seen just once. Roughly 0.73% of the sample comes from the top ten.

Explained via the paper, the treatment or condition label denotes: live attenuated yellow fever vaccine strain. A standard Ficoll-Paque protocol was used to isolate PBMCs from peripheral blood. Dynabeads CD4 and CD8 positive selection kits were used to isolate the CD4 and CD8 T-cell fractions. RNA was extracted with TriZol from bulk PBMCs, CD4 and CD8 fractions, and dextramer-positive and dextramer-negative fractions. What the work shows at the level of the full study, not this receptor alone: Compared with the primary T-cell response, the secondary T-cell response was faster but weaker, reaching its peak on day 5 rather than on day 15. A small share of clonotypes occurred in both CD4 and CD8 compartments, likely arising from convergent recombination. After the booster, most of the clones that had expanded following primary vaccination were detected again (roughly 96% of CD4 and around 87% of CD8), which suggests that memory was broadly maintained. Because only a couple of donors were included in the study, the extent to which the findings can be generalized is limited. Computational filtering was needed because FACS-sorted repertoires could contain abundant contaminating clonotypes from the bulk population.

The sequencing used CD4+ T cells sorted from PBMCs, collected 5 days after the yellow fever booster vaccination. This chain is built from TRBV4-3 and TRBJ2-1, with TRBD2 identical over 10 junction bases. The TCR comes from a man aged 25-45 years who received the YFV17D yellow fever vaccine. The CDR3 reads CASSQDRTSGNYNEQFF. DNA sequence: TGCGCCAGCAGCCAAGATCGGACTAGCGGTAACTACAATGAGCAGTTCTTC.